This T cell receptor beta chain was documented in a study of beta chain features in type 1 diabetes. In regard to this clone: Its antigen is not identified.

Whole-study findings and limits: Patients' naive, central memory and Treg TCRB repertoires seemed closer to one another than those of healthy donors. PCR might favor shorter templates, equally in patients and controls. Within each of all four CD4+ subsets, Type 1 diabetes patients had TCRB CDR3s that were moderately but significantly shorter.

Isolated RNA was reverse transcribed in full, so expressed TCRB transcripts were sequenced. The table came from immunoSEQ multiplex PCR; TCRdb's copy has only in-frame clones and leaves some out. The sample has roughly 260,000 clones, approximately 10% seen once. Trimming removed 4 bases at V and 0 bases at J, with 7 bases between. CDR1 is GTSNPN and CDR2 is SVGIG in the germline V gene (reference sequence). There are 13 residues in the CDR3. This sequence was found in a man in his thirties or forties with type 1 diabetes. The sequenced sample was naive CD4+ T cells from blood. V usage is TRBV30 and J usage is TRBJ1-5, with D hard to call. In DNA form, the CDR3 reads TGTGCCTGGAATCTTTATAGCAATCAGCCCCAGCATTTT. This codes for CAWNLYSNQPQHF.